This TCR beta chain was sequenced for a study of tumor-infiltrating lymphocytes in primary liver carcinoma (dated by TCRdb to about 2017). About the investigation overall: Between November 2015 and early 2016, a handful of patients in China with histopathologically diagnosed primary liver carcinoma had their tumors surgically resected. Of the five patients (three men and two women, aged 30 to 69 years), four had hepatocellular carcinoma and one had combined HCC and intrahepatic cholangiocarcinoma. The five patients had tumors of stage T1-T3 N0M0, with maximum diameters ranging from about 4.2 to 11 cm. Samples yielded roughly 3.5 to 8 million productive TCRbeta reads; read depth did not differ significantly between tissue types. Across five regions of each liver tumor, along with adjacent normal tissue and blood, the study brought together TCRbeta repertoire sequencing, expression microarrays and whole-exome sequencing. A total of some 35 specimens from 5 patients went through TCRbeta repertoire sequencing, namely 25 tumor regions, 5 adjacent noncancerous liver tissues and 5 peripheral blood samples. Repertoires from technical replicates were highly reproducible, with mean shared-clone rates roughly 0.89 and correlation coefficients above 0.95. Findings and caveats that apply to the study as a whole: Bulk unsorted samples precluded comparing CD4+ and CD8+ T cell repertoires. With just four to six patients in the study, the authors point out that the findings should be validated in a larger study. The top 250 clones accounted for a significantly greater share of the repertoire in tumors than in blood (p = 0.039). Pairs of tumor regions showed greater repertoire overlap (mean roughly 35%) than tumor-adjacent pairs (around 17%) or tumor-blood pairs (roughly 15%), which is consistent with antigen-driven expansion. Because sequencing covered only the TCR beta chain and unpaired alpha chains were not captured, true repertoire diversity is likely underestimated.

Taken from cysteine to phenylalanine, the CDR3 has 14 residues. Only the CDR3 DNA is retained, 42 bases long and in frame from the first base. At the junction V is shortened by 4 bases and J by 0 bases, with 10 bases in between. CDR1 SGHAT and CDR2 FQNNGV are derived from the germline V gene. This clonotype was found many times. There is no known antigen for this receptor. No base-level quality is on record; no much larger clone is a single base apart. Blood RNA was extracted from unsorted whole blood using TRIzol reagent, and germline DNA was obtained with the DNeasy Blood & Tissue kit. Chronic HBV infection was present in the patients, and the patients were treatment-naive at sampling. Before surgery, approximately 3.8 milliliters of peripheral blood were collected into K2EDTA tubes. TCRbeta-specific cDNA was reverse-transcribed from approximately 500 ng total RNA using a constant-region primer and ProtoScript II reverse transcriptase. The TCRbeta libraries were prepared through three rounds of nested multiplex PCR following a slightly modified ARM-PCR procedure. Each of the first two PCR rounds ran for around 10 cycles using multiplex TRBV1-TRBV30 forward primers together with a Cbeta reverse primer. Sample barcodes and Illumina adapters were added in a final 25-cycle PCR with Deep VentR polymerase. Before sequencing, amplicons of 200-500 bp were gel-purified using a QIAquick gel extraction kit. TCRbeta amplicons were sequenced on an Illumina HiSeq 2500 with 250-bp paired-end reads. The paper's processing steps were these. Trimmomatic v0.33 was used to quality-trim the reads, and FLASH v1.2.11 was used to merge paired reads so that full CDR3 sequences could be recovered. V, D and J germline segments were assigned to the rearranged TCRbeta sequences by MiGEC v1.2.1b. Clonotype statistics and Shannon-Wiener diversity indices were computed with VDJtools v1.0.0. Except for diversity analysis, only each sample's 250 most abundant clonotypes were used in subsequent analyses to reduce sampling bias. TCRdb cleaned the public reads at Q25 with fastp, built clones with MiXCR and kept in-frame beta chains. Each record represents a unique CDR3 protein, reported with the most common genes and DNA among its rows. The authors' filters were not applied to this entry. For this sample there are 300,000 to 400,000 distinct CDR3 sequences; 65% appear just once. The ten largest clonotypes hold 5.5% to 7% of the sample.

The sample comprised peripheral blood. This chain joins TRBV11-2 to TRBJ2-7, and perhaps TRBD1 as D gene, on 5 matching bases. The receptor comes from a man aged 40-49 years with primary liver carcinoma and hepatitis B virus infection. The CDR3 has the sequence CASSSNRNSYEQYF. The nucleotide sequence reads TGTGCCAGCAGCTCTAACAGGAACTCCTACGAGCAGTACTTC.